One sample yielded the 28 T cell receptor beta chains listed below, sequenced in a study of identical twins. TCRdb analysed the 5' RACE reads with MiXCR anew, one entry per CDR3 protein. The data contain under 900,000 distinct CDR3 sequences, roughly 18% of them seen just once; the ten biggest clones take up about 12%. This sample was also put to use in a study of T cells expressing NK-cell markers.

Sequenced: PBMCs. The receptors originated from a woman aged 18-29 years in good health.

This clonotype has more than one count but fewer than ten. The rearrangement uses TRBV5-6 and TRBJ2-7, with D perhaps TRBD1 (6 bases). Germline V gene lookup returns CDR1 SGHDT and CDR2 YYEEEE. V was shortened by 4 bases and J by 6 bases, with 17 bases between the two germline ends. This CDR3 is 14 amino acids long. CDR3 DNA sequence: TGTGCCAGCAGCGGGGGACATAGAGTCAGCGAGCAGTACTTC. It yields the protein CASSGGHRVSEQYF.

This clonotype has a handful of counts. The rearrangement uses TRBV7-9 and TRBJ1-5; 9 nucleotides align to TRBD1. Germline CDR1 reads SEHNR; CDR2 reads FQNEAQ (reference sequence). The J segment lost 2 bases and the V segment lost 5 bases, leaving 4 bases of the junction unmatched. The CDR3 runs 15 residues. In DNA, the CDR3 is TGTGCCAGCAGCAACAGGGGGCACGGCAATCAGCCCCAGCATTTT. Protein product: CASSNRGHGNQPQHF. The full variable domain, its missing parts supplied by reference TRBV7-9 and TRBJ1-5, is DTGVSQNPRHKITKRGQNVTFRCDPISEHNRLYWYRQTLGQGPEFLTYFQNEAQLEKSRLLSDRFSAERPKGSFSTLEIQRTEQGDSAMYLCASSNRGHGNQPQHFGDGTRLSIL.

This chain connects TRBV7-9 to TRBJ2-3; no reliable D call. In germline, CDR1 is SEHNR, CDR2 FQNEAQ (reference sequence). This CDR3 spans 16 amino acids. Trimming left V 1 base short and J 1 base short, with 12 bases between. For the CDR3, the DNA is TGTGCCAGCAGCTTAGGTCCCTCCATGGGCACAGATACGCAGTATTTT. Its translation: CASSLGPSMGTDTQYF.

This clonotype was recorded a few times. The CDR3 protein is CASTARERGEQYF. The CDR3 DNA follows: TGTGCCAGCACCGCACGGGAACGAGGCGAGCAGTACTTC. J is TRBJ2-7 and V is TRBV12-3 or TRBV12-4, with D possibly TRBD2 on 5 matching bases. The CDR3 extends over 13 amino acids. V dropped 7 bases and J dropped 6 bases, with 16 bases sitting between them.

This clonotype has a single count. V usage is TRBV7-6 and J usage is TRBJ2-1; 13 bases align to TRBD2. This CDR3 comprises 20 residues. Germline-derived CDR1 and CDR2 are SGHVS and FNYEAQ. V lost 3 bases to trimming and J lost 4 bases; unmatched junction nucleotides: 15. As DNA, the CDR3 is TGTGCCAGCAGCTTCGGGTATCAGACTAGCGGGGGGTCCCGATACAATGAGCAGTTCTTC. Translation: CASSFGYQTSGGSRYNEQFF. The full variable domain, rest sourced from reference TRBV7-6 and TRBJ2-1, is GAGVSQSPRYKVTKRGQDVALRCDPISGHVSLYWYRQALGQGPEFLTYFNYEAQQDKSGLPNDRFSAERPEGSISTLTIQRTEQRDSAMYRCASSFGYQTSGGSRYNEQFFGPGTRLTVL.

The chain joins TRBV9 to TRBJ2-6; D unclear. Trimming removed 0 bases at V and 6 bases at J, with 10 bases between. The germline V gene has CDR1 SGDLS and CDR2 YYNGEE. This CDR3 region has 15 residues. This chain's CDR3 is CASSVGIRKANVLTF. The CDR3 DNA is TGTGCCAGCAGCGTAGGGATTAGGAAGGCCAACGTCCTGACTTTC.

This clonotype came up a few times. The J gene is TRBJ2-7, the V gene TRBV7-9; the D call may be TRBD1 or TRBD2 (5 bases each). V was cut by 3 bases and J by 2 bases, with 17 bases left in between. CDR3 length equals 16 residues. CDR1 SEHNR and CDR2 FQNEAQ come from the germline V gene (reference sequence). The CDR3 bases are TGTGCCAGCAGCTTCCTGGGGACGGAGACTCCCTACGAGCAGTACTTC. It yields the protein CASSFLGTETPYEQYF.

Here the CDR3 reads CASSLRRGGYTF. The CDR3 DNA follows: TGCGCCAGCAGCTTGCGAAGGGGCGGCTACACCTTC. The chain couples TRBV5-1 to TRBJ1-2, with TRBD1 as a possible D gene (5 bases). Germline V gives CDR1 SGHRS, CDR2 YFSETQ. This CDR3 region has 12 residues. Trimming removed 1 base from V and 8 bases from J, with 9 bases in between.

This rearrangement joins TRBV4-2 to TRBJ1-5, with a tentative D call TRBD1 (5 bases). This CDR3 comprises 13 residues. The germline CDR1 and CDR2 sequences are LGHNA and YNFKEQ. Trimming stripped 6 bases from V and 4 bases from J, with 10 bases between. In DNA form, the CDR3 reads TGTGCCAGCAGGGGGCCAGGTAATCAGCCCCAGCATTTT. This translates into CASRGPGNQPQHF.

The chain employs TRBV5-4 and TRBJ2-2; possible D gene TRBD2, 7 bases. Germline V gives CDR1 SGHNT, CDR2 YYREEE (reference sequence). The V end lost 4 bases, the J end lost 7 bases, and 17 bases lay between the germline ends. The CDR3 sequence is 15 residues long. The CDR3 region has the DNA TGTGCCAGCAGCCCATACGGGGGGCAGGGCGGGGAGCTGTTTTTT. Protein: CASSPYGGQGGELFF.

The chain combines TRBV7-9 with TRBJ1-1, with D hard to call. The CDR3 has 14 amino acids. Trimming stripped 6 bases from V and 1 base from J, with 12 bases between. In germline, CDR1 is SEHNR, CDR2 FQNEAQ (reference sequence). CDR3 sequence (DNA): TGTGCCAGCAGATCAACAGCCCCGAACACTGAAGCTTTCTTT. As protein: CASRSTAPNTEAFF.

This clonotype appeared a few times. The J gene is TRBJ1-1, the V gene TRBV9; the match to TRBD1 covers 7 bases. The CDR3 runs to 13 residues. The ends lost 2 bases at V and 7 bases at J; junction bases unmatched: 5. Per germline, CDR1 SGDLS and CDR2 YYNGEE. CDR3 in amino acids: CASSVSGTDEAFF. CDR3 nucleotide sequence: TGTGCCAGCAGCGTCTCCGGGACAGATGAAGCTTTCTTT.

This clonotype was counted between two and nine times. The chain carries TRBV4-2 and TRBJ2-1, with TRBD2 matching 14 bases. Germline CDR1 and CDR2: LGHNA and YNFKEQ. Trimming cost V 1 base and J 0 bases; bases outside gene matches: 8. The CDR3 length is 20 residues. The CDR3 sequence: CASSQGRLAGGLSSYNEQFF. Here the CDR3 DNA reads TGTGCCAGCAGCCAAGGGAGACTAGCGGGGGGGCTGAGCTCCTACAATGAGCAGTTCTTC.

This chain joins TRBV4-2 and TRBJ1-1, with D hard to call. Germline assignment: CDR1 LGHNA and CDR2 YNFKEQ. V was trimmed by 1 base and J by 6 bases, leaving 12 bases between them. This CDR3 region has 14 residues. The CDR3 is CASSQAAWGAEAFF. The CDR3 DNA is TGTGCCAGCAGCCAAGCCGCCTGGGGAGCTGAAGCTTTCTTT.

The V gene is TRBV10-3, the J gene TRBJ2-1; 13 bases match TRBD2. Trimming removed 4 bases from V and 7 bases from J; junction bases left unmatched: 1. CDR1 is ENHRY, CDR2 SYGVKD, per germline. CDR3 length: 14 residues. CDR3 nucleotide sequence: TGTGCCATCAGTGGGACTAGCGGGAGAAATGAGCAGTTCTTC. It encodes CAISGTSGRNEQFF.

DNA for the CDR3: TGCAGTGCTAAGCGCCTTGGGGTGGGTGAGCAGTTCTTC. Protein sequence: CSAKRLGVGEQFF. V gene TRBV20-1 combines with J gene TRBJ2-1, with no clear D. V gave up 4 bases and J gave up 9 bases, with 16 bases separating them. The CDR3 is 13 residues long. CDR1 is DFQATT, CDR2 SNEGSKA, per germline (reference sequence).

This chain joins TRBV5-1 and TRBJ2-6; tentatively, D is TRBD2 (6 bases). Germline CDR1 SGHRS, CDR2 YFSETQ. The CDR3 consists of 14 residues. V was pared by 7 bases and J by 2 bases, with 10 bases between. CDR3 sequence: CASDPGAGANVLTF. The CDR3 DNA reads TGCGCCAGCGATCCGGGAGCTGGGGCCAACGTCCTGACTTTC.

This clonotype has more than one count but fewer than ten. The chain combines TRBV9 with TRBJ1-2; D remains unclear. Germline-derived CDR1 and CDR2 are SGDLS and YYNGEE. V was cut by 4 bases and J by 6 bases, with 13 bases left in between. CDR3 size: 13 residues. CDR3 loop: CASSPRSFDGYTF. Here the CDR3 DNA reads TGTGCCAGCAGCCCGCGGTCTTTTGATGGCTACACCTTC.

V is TRBV7-9 and J is TRBJ2-7, with a weak D call TRBD1 (5 bases). Per germline, CDR1 SEHNR and CDR2 FQNEAQ (reference sequence). CDR3 length equals 14 residues. Between the trimmed V and J ends, which lost 2 bases and 0 bases, there was a span of 8 bases. In nucleotides, the CDR3 is TGTGCCAGCAGCTTAAACAGGAACTCCTACGAGCAGTACTTC. It encodes CASSLNRNSYEQYF.

This clonotype was observed a few times. The V gene is TRBV5-1, the J gene TRBJ2-1; 9 bases map to TRBD2. The trim removed 3 bases at V and 4 bases at J, leaving 11 bases unmatched. The CDR3 length is 17 residues. The germline V gene has CDR1 SGHRS and CDR2 YFSETQ. The CDR3 region has the DNA TGCGCCAGCAGCTCCACGCCTCTAGCGGGATCATACAATGAGCAGTTCTTC. This encodes CASSSTPLAGSYNEQFF.

The J gene is TRBJ2-1, the V gene TRBV29-1, with no clear D. From germline, CDR1 is SQVTM and CDR2 ANQGSEA. This CDR3 has 11 residues. V gave up 7 bases and J gave up 9 bases, with 13 bases separating them. For the CDR3, the DNA is TGCAGCGCTGCCTCTACGACTGAGCAGTTCTTC. This sequence encodes CSAASTTEQFF.

In its sample, this clonotype was seen a few times. CDR3: CASSQEAGGVIYEQYF. The CDR3 DNA sequence: TGCGCCAGCAGCCAAGAGGCGGGAGGAGTCATTTACGAGCAGTACTTC. The chain employs TRBV4-3 and TRBJ2-7; 8 positions match TRBD2. There are 16 residues in the CDR3. V was clipped by 0 bases and J by 4 bases; unmatched bases: 8. Germline loops: CDR1 LGHNA, CDR2 YSLEER.

The CDR3 loop reads CASSWRQGDGYTF. The DNA of the CDR3 is TGTGCCAGCAGTTGGCGACAGGGGGACGGCTACACCTTC. The chain links TRBV27 to TRBJ1-2; TRBD1 agrees at 9 bases. Germline V gene sequence: CDR1 MNHEY, CDR2 SMNVEV (reference sequence). The CDR3 is 13 residues long. V was pared by 4 bases and J by 8 bases, with 5 bases of the junction left unmatched.

Here the CDR3 reads CSAGGGGLEQFF. The CDR3, as DNA: TGCAGTGCTGGGGGCGGAGGACTTGAGCAGTTCTTC. V gene TRBV20-1 combines with J gene TRBJ2-1; perhaps TRBD1 as D (6 bases). The CDR3 has 12 amino acids. V lost 5 bases, J lost 9 bases, and 14 bases lay in between. The V gene's germline CDR1 is DFQATT and CDR2 SNEGSKA (reference sequence).

This clonotype has a handful of counts. The chain combines TRBV3-1 with TRBJ1-5, with D maybe TRBD1 (5 bases). CDR3 size: 15 residues. Trimming removed 0 bases at V and 9 bases at J, with 15 bases between. From germline, CDR1 is LGHDT and CDR2 YNNKEL (reference sequence). CDR3 nucleotides: TGTGCCAGCAGCCAAGATGGGAAGCCGGGGGTGCCCCAGCATTTT. Translation gives CASSQDGKPGVPQHF.

On this clonotype: Germline is not matched at one junction end, which may reflect a read error. This chain connects TRBV7-3 to TRBJ2-1; 10 nucleotides agree with TRBD1. CDR3 length: 13 residues. The germline CDR1 and CDR2 sequences are SGHTA and FQGTGA. The CDR3 reads CASSLRDRGGQFF. For the CDR3, the DNA is TGCGCCAGCAGCTTAAGGGACAGGGGTGGGCAGTTCTTC. The entire variable domain, with the rest obtained from reference TRBV7-3 and TRBJ2-1, is as follows: GAGVSQTPSNKVTEKGKYVELRCDPISGHTALYWYRQSLGQGPEFLIYFQGTGAADDSGLPNDRFFAVRPEGSVSTLKIQRTERGDSAVYLCASSLRDRGGQFFGPGTRLTVL.

This clonotype was counted between two and nine times. This chain uses TRBV20-1 with TRBJ2-5, with 7 bases fitting TRBD2. The CDR3 has 12 amino acids. V shed 5 bases and J 5 bases; nucleotides not matched to a gene: 5. Germline assignment: CDR1 DFQATT and CDR2 SNEGSKA (reference sequence). CDR3 in amino acids: CSASPLAETQYF. CDR3 bases: TGCAGTGCTTCCCCACTAGCGGAGACCCAGTACTTC.

This clonotype was picked up a small number of times. The chain couples TRBV5-5 to TRBJ2-3; no firm D call. The CDR3 runs 13 residues. In germline, CDR1 is SGHKS, CDR2 YYEKEE (reference sequence). Between the trimmed V and J ends, which lost 0 bases and 6 bases, there was a span of 8 bases. The CDR3 DNA follows: TGTGCCAGCAGCTTGGAGTCCCACGATACGCAGTATTTT. This translates into CASSLESHDTQYF.